This T cell receptor beta chain was profiled in a study of cytomegalovirus exposure and HLA in healthy donors. Study results and caveats: Available immune exposure information covered CMV serostatus only.

For this clone: Its antigen is currently unknown.

V was pared by 4 bases and J by 6 bases, with 13 bases between. CDR3 length: 14 residues. The V gene's germline CDR1 is MGHDK and CDR2 SYGVNS. Both 60 Vbeta primers and 13 Jbeta primers went into the PCR. The assay was immunoSEQ multiplex PCR, and TCRdb's table has in-frame clones only and misses some. The sample carries roughly 190,000 clones, about four fifths recorded once. Source material: PBMCs. The chain combines TRBV25-1 with TRBJ2-4; tentatively, D is TRBD1 (5 bases). The receptor was derived from a woman between 45 and 60 years old in good health and CMV-seropositive. The CDR3: CASSAAGRTNIQYF. The CDR3, as DNA: TGTGCCAGCAGTGCGGCAGGGCGGACAAACATTCAGTACTTC.